Presented here are 27 T cell receptor beta chains from one specimen sequenced in a study of blood T cell repertoires in COVID-19. Sequenced by immunoSEQ multiplex PCR; TCRdb stores in-frame clones only, minus some. The profile shows approximately 300,000 clones, roughly nine tenths of them singletons. The sequencing sample was made of PBMCs or T cells enriched from blood (not recorded which). The receptors originated from a man aged 60-69 years who had recovered from COVID-19.

This clone was seen a handful of times. Other DNA sequences in this sample translate to the same CDR3. The chain carries TRBV18 and TRBJ2-2; 8 bases map to TRBD1. V lost 5 bases to trimming and J lost 2 bases; unmatched junction nucleotides: 1. This CDR3 is built from 14 residues. Germline CDR1 KGHSH, CDR2 LQKENI. The DNA for the CDR3 is TGTGCCAGCTCAGGACAGGGCAACACCGGGGAGCTGTTTTTT. Protein sequence: CASSGQGNTGELFF.

This clone appeared once. V is TRBV5-1 and J is TRBJ2-1; TRBD2 matches 7 bases. There are 14 residues in the CDR3. Germline trimming cut 0 bases from V and 7 bases from J; bases unmatched to any gene: 4. CDR1 and CDR2 from the germline V gene are SGHRS and YFSETQ. The CDR3 DNA reads TGCGCCAGCAGCTTGGCACCGGGAGGTAATGAGCAGTTCTTC. Encoded protein: CASSLAPGGNEQFF.

The genes are TRBV9 and TRBJ2-1; unclear D gene. This CDR3 has 16 amino acids. The ends were cut back, 4 bases at V and 1 base at J, with 15 bases in the middle. Germline CDR1 is SGDLS and CDR2 is YYNGEE. The CDR3 reads CASSTLGEASYNEQFF. The CDR3 coding sequence is TGTGCCAGCAGCACCCTCGGTGAAGCATCCTACAATGAGCAGTTCTTC.

This chain links TRBV3-1 (or the pseudogene TRBV3-2) with TRBJ2-3; 14 positions agree with TRBD2. There are 16 residues in the CDR3. CDR1 LGHDT and CDR2 YNNKEL come from the germline V gene (reference sequence). J lost 3 bases, V lost 5 bases, and 4 bases had no gene match. For the CDR3, the DNA is TGTGCCAGCAGCTGGGGACTAGCGGGAGTAACAGATACGCAGTATTTT. Protein product: CASSWGLAGVTDTQYF.

V usage is TRBV3-1 (or the pseudogene TRBV3-2) and J usage is TRBJ2-5, with 10 bases aligning to TRBD2. Trimming took 4 bases from V and 2 from J; bases not matched to a gene: 16. This CDR3 comprises 19 residues. Germline V gives CDR1 LGHDT, CDR2 YNNKEL (reference sequence). The CDR3 DNA follows: TGTGCCAGCAGCCCTGGGACAGATTTAGGACTAGCGGCTCAAGAGACCCAGTACTTC. Translation gives CASSPGTDLGLAAQETQYF.

J is TRBJ2-1 and V is TRBV7-3, with D possibly TRBD2 on 5 matching bases. V shed 3 bases and J shed 4 bases, with 7 bases lying between them. The CDR3 has 13 amino acids. Germline CDR1 and CDR2: SGHTA and FQGTGA. In nucleotides, the CDR3 is TGTGCCAGCAGCTTGGGGAGATACAATGAGCAGTTCTTC. Amino acid sequence: CASSLGRYNEQFF.

The chain is built from TRBV24-1 and TRBJ2-3; the D is unclear. Trimming removed 7 bases at V and 0 bases at J, with 10 bases between. Germline loops: CDR1 KGHDR, CDR2 SFDVKD. The CDR3 has 14 residues. This CDR3 reads CATRKTASTDTQYF. CDR3 DNA sequence: TGTGCCACCAGGAAAACAGCAAGCACAGATACGCAGTATTTT.

This chain uses TRBV2 with TRBJ1-1; D gene unclear. The CDR3 extends over 13 amino acids. The V gene lost 1 base and the J gene lost 5 bases, with 8 bases spanning the gap. Germline V gene lookup returns CDR1 SNHLY and CDR2 FYNNEI. Here the CDR3 DNA reads TGTGCCAGCAGTGAAGGTGCCGGGACTGAAGCTTTCTTT. Its translation is CASSEGAGTEAFF.

This chain uses TRBV4-2 with TRBJ1-5; 8 bases are shared with TRBD1. The CDR3 extends over 15 amino acids. CDR1 and CDR2 (germline): LGHNA, YNFKEQ. J gave up 10 bases and V 1 base, and 9 bases lay outside the gene matches. The CDR3 DNA sequence: TGTGCCAGCAGCCAAGGTGGACAGGGAATTCTTCCCCAGCATTTT. This codes for CASSQGGQGILPQHF.

V usage is TRBV6-1 and J usage is TRBJ2-6; the D gene is possibly TRBD1 (5 bases). Looked up from germline, CDR1 is MNHNS and CDR2 is SASEGT. The ends were cut back, 4 bases at V and 1 base at J, with 14 bases in the middle. The CDR3 is 17 residues long. CDR3 region: CASSVGQTISGANVLTF. The CDR3 DNA reads TGTGCCAGCAGTGTGGGGCAAACCATTTCTGGGGCCAACGTCCTGACTTTC.

Only one count was recorded for this clone. The chain recombines TRBV3-1 (or the pseudogene TRBV3-2) with TRBJ2-1; TRBD2 matches at 8 bases. The length of the CDR3 is 16 residues. Trimming removed 0 bases from V and 8 bases from J; junction bases left unmatched: 9. The germline gives CDR1 LGHDT, CDR2 YNNKEL (reference sequence). The CDR3 DNA follows: TGTGCCAGCAGCCAAGATAGCAGCGGGAGTTTGGATGAGCAGTTCTTC. It yields the protein CASSQDSSGSLDEQFF.

The chain carries TRBV6-1 and TRBJ2-7; 12 positions match TRBD1. The CDR3 has 15 residues. CDR1 is MNHNS, CDR2 SASEGT, per germline. The junction had 5 bases not matched to a gene; V was cut back by 1 base and J by 7 bases. The CDR3 spells CASSEEGQGAREQYF. CDR3 in DNA: TGTGCCAGCAGTGAAGAGGGACAGGGGGCGCGGGAGCAGTACTTC.

This chain's CDR3 is CASSFISGRDSYNEQFF. The CDR3 DNA reads as TGCGCCAGCAGCTTCATTAGCGGGAGGGACTCCTACAATGAGCAGTTCTTC. This chain uses TRBV5-1 with TRBJ2-1; 11 bases agree with TRBD2. Germline values: CDR1 SGHRS, CDR2 YFSETQ. V was clipped by 2 bases and J by 0 bases; unmatched bases: 4. This CDR3 region has 17 residues. The entire variable domain, with the rest obtained from reference TRBV5-1 and TRBJ2-1, is as follows: KAGVTQTPRYLIKTRGQQVTLSCSPISGHRSVSWYQQTPGQGLQFLFEYFSETQRNKGNFPGRFSGRQFSNSRSEMNVSTLELGDSALYLCASSFISGRDSYNEQFFGPGTRLTVL.

The chain uses TRBV12-1 and TRBJ1-1; the table names TRBD1, a call not compared with the DNA. TRBV12-1 is recorded as a pseudogene. CDR3 size: 12 residues. In nucleotides, the CDR3 is TGTGCCAGCAGCTTTGAACAGACTGAAGCTTTCTTT. It yields the protein CASSFEQTEAFF.

The chain links TRBV7-9 to TRBJ1-1; 7 bases fit TRBD1. The junction had 8 bases not matched to a gene; V was cut back by 6 bases and J by 4 bases. Germline CDR1 SEHNR, CDR2 FQNEAQ (reference sequence). CDR3 length: 14 residues. The CDR3 here is CASRGRGEVTEAFF. DNA of the CDR3: TGTGCCAGCAGGGGCAGGGGGGAGGTCACTGAAGCTTTCTTT.

The rearrangement uses TRBV28 and TRBJ2-1; weak D call: TRBD2 (6 bases). CDR1 is MDHEN and CDR2 is SYDVKM in the germline V gene. V gave up 6 bases and J gave up 5 bases, with 17 bases separating them. This CDR3 comprises 15 residues. The CDR3 loop reads CASSPLGGGNNEQFF. The CDR3 region has the DNA TGTGCCAGCAGCCCCCTGGGGGGAGGAAACAATGAGCAGTTCTTC.

The chain carries TRBV12-3 or TRBV12-4 and TRBJ1-3; D not certain. The length of the CDR3 is 13 residues. V shed 3 bases and J shed 4 bases, with 7 bases lying between them. This chain's CDR3 is CASSFQRGNTIYF. CDR3 bases: TGTGCCAGCAGTTTTCAACGGGGAAACACCATATATTTT.

The rearrangement joins TRBV11-2 to TRBJ2-7, with 13 positions matching TRBD2. CDR3 length equals 16 residues. The germline gives CDR1 SGHAT, CDR2 FQNNGV. After removal of 3 bases from V and 4 bases from J, the junction contained 6 bases not matched to a gene. CDR3 region: CASSLAGTSGAYEQYF. In nucleotides, the CDR3 is TGTGCCAGCAGCTTGGCCGGGACTAGCGGGGCATACGAGCAGTACTTC. Together with reference TRBV11-2 and TRBJ2-7, the CDR3 gives the full variable domain: EAGVAQSPRYKIIEKRQSVAFWCNPISGHATLYWYQQILGQGPKLLIQFQNNGVVDDSQLPKDRFSAERLKGVDSTLKIQPAKLEDSAVYLCASSLAGTSGAYEQYFGPGTRLTVT.

This clone is a singleton in its sample. The chain combines TRBV4-2 with TRBJ2-1; 8 nucleotides match TRBD2. The germline gives CDR1 LGHNA, CDR2 YNFKEQ. The CDR3 length is 15 residues. The ends lost 1 base at V and 5 bases at J; junction bases unmatched: 4. In DNA form, the CDR3 reads TGTGCCAGCAGCCAAGTGGTAGCGGGGAACAATGAGCAGTTCTTC. As protein: CASSQVVAGNNEQFF.

This sequence joins TRBV27 and TRBJ1-5, with 7 bases that match TRBD1. V dropped 7 bases and J dropped 15; count of bases not matched to a gene: 15. The CDR3 runs 13 residues. Germline CDR1 reads MNHEY; CDR2 reads SMNVEV (reference sequence). The chain's CDR3 is CASTTRQGQVWHF. The CDR3 coding sequence is TGTGCCAGCACCACAAGACAGGGTCAGGTTTGGCATTTT.

This chain connects TRBV27 to TRBJ2-7, with 11 bases fitting TRBD2. The CDR3 extends over 16 amino acids. The J segment lost 7 bases and the V segment lost 5 bases, leaving 13 bases of the junction unmatched. Germline-derived CDR1 and CDR2 are MNHEY and SMNVEV (reference sequence). CDR3: CASSLPRGSGRGEQYF. DNA of the CDR3: TGTGCCAGCAGTCTTCCAAGGGGTAGCGGGAGGGGGGAGCAGTACTTC.

The V and J genes are TRBV15 and TRBJ1-5; TRBD1 might be the D (5 bases). The CDR3 has 16 amino acids. With 0 bases removed from V and 5 bases from J, the gap between germline ends came to 14 bases. CDR1 LNHNV and CDR2 YYDKDF come from the germline V gene (reference sequence). This chain's CDR3 is CATSREGPGEDQPQHF. In nucleotides, the CDR3 is TGTGCCACCAGCAGAGAGGGGCCCGGGGAGGATCAGCCCCAGCATTTT. Full variable domain (missing parts from reference TRBV15 and TRBJ1-5): DAMVIQNPRYQVTQFGKPVTLSCSQTLNHNVMYWYQQKSSQAPKLLFHYYDKDFNNEADTPDNFQSRRPNTSFCFLDIRSPGLGDTAMYLCATSREGPGEDQPQHFGDGTRLSIL.

V gene TRBV7-2 combines with J gene TRBJ1-2; D gene uncertain. The length of the CDR3 is 14 residues. V was trimmed by 0 bases and J by 4 bases, leaving 9 bases between them. The V gene's germline CDR1 is SGHTA and CDR2 FQGNSA. This CDR3 reads CASSLARVIYGYTF. The CDR3 coding sequence is TGTGCCAGCAGCTTAGCGAGAGTCATCTATGGCTACACCTTC. Together with reference TRBV7-2 and TRBJ1-2, the CDR3 gives the full variable domain: GAGVSQSPSNKVTEKGKDVELRCDPISGHTALYWYRQSLGQGLEFLIYFQGNSAPDKSGLPSDRFSAERTGGSVSTLTIQRTQQEDSAVYLCASSLARVIYGYTFGSGTRLTVV.

This chain uses TRBV10-3 with TRBJ2-1, with D possibly being TRBD2 (6 bases). CDR1 is ENHRY, CDR2 SYGVKD, per germline. Trimming took off 2 bases at V and 7 bases at J, with 12 bases between the two ends. The CDR3 sequence is 14 residues long. The CDR3 DNA reads as TGTGCCATCAGTGAGCCAATGACTAGGAATGAGCAGTTCTTC. The encoded protein is CAISEPMTRNEQFF.

The count of this clone is one. V and J are TRBV7-2 and TRBJ2-7, with TRBD2 matching 7 bases. V lost 6 bases, J lost 0 bases, and 8 bases stayed unmatched. The CDR3 has 15 amino acids. Germline CDR1 reads SGHTA; CDR2 reads FQGNSA. As DNA, the CDR3 is TGTGCCAGCAGTTCTATAGCGGGTAGCTCCTACGAGCAGTACTTC. Translation gives CASSSIAGSSYEQYF.

CDR3 protein: CASTSAGSGNQPQHF. The CDR3 region has the DNA TGTGCCAGCACCTCGGCGGGGTCTGGCAATCAGCCCCAGCATTTT. The rearrangement uses TRBV28 and TRBJ1-5; no definite D call. V lost 7 bases, J lost 2 bases, and 15 bases lay in between. This CDR3 is 15 amino acids long. The V gene's germline CDR1 is MDHEN and CDR2 SYDVKM. The whole variable domain, filled in from reference TRBV28 and TRBJ1-5, reads DVKVTQSSRYLVKRTGEKVFLECVQDMDHENMFWYRQDPGLGLRLIYFSYDVKMKEKGDIPEGYSVSREKKERFSLILESASTNQTSMYLCASTSAGSGNQPQHFGDGTRLSIL.

A note on this clone: Other DNA sequences in this specimen translate into the identical CDR3. V and J are TRBV11-3 and TRBJ2-1; D ambiguous. CDR1 and CDR2 (germline): SGHNT, YENEEA. The CDR3 runs to 13 residues. V was shortened by 1 base and J by 4 bases, with 5 bases between the two germline ends. Written as DNA, the CDR3 is TGTGCCAGCAGCTTAGGACTGTACAATGAGCAGTTCTTC. This gives the protein CASSLGLYNEQFF.